This T cell receptor (beta chain) was recovered during a study of OX40 agonist ivuxolimab in advanced cancers. CDR3 length equals 13 residues. CDR1 and CDR2 (germline): KGHSH, LQKENI. V was cut by 3 bases and J by 8 bases, with 10 bases left in between. TCRdb's table, derived via immunoSEQ multiplex PCR, lists solely in-frame clones and lacks some. This table has tens of thousands of clones, around 87% appearing once. This specimen consisted of CD4+ or CD8+ T cells sorted from blood, obtained in a trial of the OX40 agonist ivuxolimab. The chain uses TRBV18 and TRBJ1-4; D ambiguous. The origin of this receptor is an adult with an advanced solid tumor such as melanoma, head and neck, liver or kidney cancer. The CDR3 loop reads CASSPGKGEKLFF. CDR3 bases: TGTGCCAGCTCACCGGGTAAGGGCGAAAAACTGTTTTTT.